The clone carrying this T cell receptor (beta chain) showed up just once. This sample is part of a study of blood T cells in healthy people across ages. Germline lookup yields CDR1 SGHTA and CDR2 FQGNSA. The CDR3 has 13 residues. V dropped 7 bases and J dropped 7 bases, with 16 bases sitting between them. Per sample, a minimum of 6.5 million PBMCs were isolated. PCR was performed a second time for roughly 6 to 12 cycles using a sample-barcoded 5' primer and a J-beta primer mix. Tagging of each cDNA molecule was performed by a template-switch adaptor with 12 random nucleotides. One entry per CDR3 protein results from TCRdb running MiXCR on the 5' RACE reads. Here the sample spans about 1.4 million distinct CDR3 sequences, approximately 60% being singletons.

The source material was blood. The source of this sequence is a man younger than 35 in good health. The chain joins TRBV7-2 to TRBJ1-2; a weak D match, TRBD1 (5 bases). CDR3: CASTSGEGRGYTF. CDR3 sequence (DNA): TGTGCCAGCACCTCGGGGGAGGGTCGTGGCTACACCTTC.